This T cell receptor beta chain came from a study of T-cell memory formation after mild COVID-19. TCR alpha and TCR beta cDNA libraries carrying sample barcodes and UMIs were produced by 5'RACE using constant-segment primers. One entry per CDR3 protein, called by TCRdb with MiXCR from the 5' RACE reads. The sample includes about 350,000 distinct CDR3 sequences, roughly 13% of them seen just once. The CDR3 has 14 residues. The germline V gene encodes CDR1 MNHEY and CDR2 SVGAGI. The V and J ends lost 0 bases and 4 bases respectively, with 9 bases between them. This clonotype appeared a few times. Its antigen is not identified. Study outcomes and limitations: Second-wave clones with a day 37 peak had unconfirmed SARS-CoV-2 specificity. Most CD4+ clones that shrank were in CM and EM, while CD8+ ones turned up in EMRA. Clones that got smaller from day 15 to 85 had even CD4/CD8, while clones growing later tipped toward CD4+.

The receptor comes from a man aged 18 to 35 who had mild COVID-19 (a few samples of this study predate the infection). Cell type and time point are not known. The chain links TRBV6-5 to TRBJ1-2; D gene ambiguous. Sequencing was performed on PBMCs or a T cell subset sorted from them (not recorded which). CDR3 nucleotides: TGTGCCAGCAGTTACTCGATGTTCTCCTATGGCTACACCTTC. It codes for CASSYSMFSYGYTF.